This TCR beta chain emerged from a study of T cell repertoires in cytomegalovirus infection (dated by TCRdb to between 2018 and 2021). General notes on the study: Donor HLA type was relevant to the analysis, as public TCR beta signatures indicated carriage of CMV infection together with the matching HLA type. The paper's findings and limits, for the study overall: In both this cohort and an independent cohort of 352 donors, the cumulative frequency of public TCR beta family members distinguished carriers of CMV infection plus the relevant HLA type. The ex vivo response was dominated by HLA-C-restricted CMV-specific TCR beta clonotypes, which also provided the single most frequent clonotype in two of eight donors.

The sequencer was an Illumina HiSeq 1500. The raw public reads went through TCRdb reprocessing: fastp at Q25, MiXCR clone calling, in-frame beta chains kept. Rows matching on CDR3 protein sequence are summarized as one entry with the most common DNA and genes. The sample yields roughly 720,000 distinct CDR3 sequences; about 40% were counted once. The top ten constitute roughly 2.8% of the sample. Relative to germline, V is 5 bases shorter and J is 5 bases shorter, with 9 bases between their ends. Taken from the germline V gene, the CDR1 and CDR2 loops are SGHAT and FQNNGV. From cysteine to phenylalanine, the CDR3 is 12 amino acids long. Just CDR3 DNA is preserved here, 36 bases in frame from base 1. A word on this clonotype: Its antigen target is currently unknown. No much larger clonotype is one base removed from it; base qualities were not supplied.

The TCR was taken from a human donor in good health (CMV status not recorded). Some clones in this sample may be carry-over from other donors' samples. Recombination joined TRBV11-2 with TRBJ1-1; a tentative D match to TRBD1 spans 5 bases. The sequenced sample consisted of PBMCs. The DNA sequence is given as TGTGCCAGCAGCCCAGGGATGACTGAAGCTTTCTTT. It encodes CASSPGMTEAFF.